What follows describes a single TCR beta chain. These data originate in a study of blood T cell repertoires in COVID-19. About the study: Spain, Italy and the United States supplied samples that represented acute and convalescent COVID-19.

Original methodology: Amplified reference gene primers provided the basis for estimating nucleated cell counts. The data were produced by immunoSEQ multiplex PCR, yet TCRdb's version contains in-frame clones alone and is incomplete. That table is the source of V, J and clone size, and D and trimming were worked out from the DNA. The table has 60,000 to 100,000 clones, about 90% seen once. The source is a man aged 45-65 years with active COVID-19. Sequencing input: peripheral blood.

CDR3 coding DNA: TGTGCCAGCAGCCAGACAGGGGCAAGCTCTGGAAACACCATATATTTT. As protein: CASSQTGASSGNTIYF. The V and J genes are TRBV7-9 and TRBJ1-3; 8 nucleotides line up with TRBD1. V shed 5 bases, J shed 0 bases, and the junction held 6 bases outside the gene matches. CDR1 SEHNR and CDR2 FQNEAQ come from the germline V gene (reference sequence). This CDR3 is 16 amino acids long.